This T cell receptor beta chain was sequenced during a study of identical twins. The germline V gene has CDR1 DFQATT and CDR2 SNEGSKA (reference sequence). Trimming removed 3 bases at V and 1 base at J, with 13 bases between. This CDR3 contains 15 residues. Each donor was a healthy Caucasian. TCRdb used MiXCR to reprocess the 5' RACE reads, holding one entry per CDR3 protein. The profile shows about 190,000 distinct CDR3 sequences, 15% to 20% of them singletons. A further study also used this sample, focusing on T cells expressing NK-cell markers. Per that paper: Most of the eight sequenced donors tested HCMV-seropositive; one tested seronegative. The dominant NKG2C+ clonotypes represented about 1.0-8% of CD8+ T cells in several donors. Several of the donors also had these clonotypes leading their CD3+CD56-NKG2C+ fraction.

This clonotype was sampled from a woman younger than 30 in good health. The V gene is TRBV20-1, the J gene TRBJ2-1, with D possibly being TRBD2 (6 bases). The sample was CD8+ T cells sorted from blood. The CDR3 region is CSASGGGLSYNEQFF. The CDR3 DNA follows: TGCAGTGCTAGCGGGGGAGGCCTATCCTACAATGAGCAGTTCTTC.